This T cell receptor (beta chain) is from a study of cytomegalovirus exposure and HLA in healthy donors. Turning to this clone: Its antigen is unknown.

Study-level findings and limits: That first-cohort TCR clusters tended to co-occur in the roughly 130 validation repertoires was found in a later analysis. TCR beta chains numbering under 200 were designated cytomegalovirus-associated. Per published reports, the classifier diagnosed cytomegalovirus status with high specificity and sensitivity.

The assay was immunoSEQ multiplex PCR, and TCRdb's table has in-frame clones only and misses some. The data hold roughly 330,000 clones, with about 85% observed a single time. CDR3 length: 14 residues. Trimming took off 2 bases at V and 6 bases at J, with 13 bases between the two ends. In germline, CDR1 is GTSNPN, CDR2 SVGIG (reference sequence). Donors were drawn from the approximately 120-subject validation cohort, separate from the 666-subject first cohort. The TCR was taken from a woman under 40 in good health and CMV-seropositive. The gene calls are TRBV30 and TRBJ2-2; possible D gene TRBD2, 5 bases. The sequenced sample was PBMCs. This chain's CDR3 is CAWSLPGVPGELFF. The CDR3 DNA is TGTGCCTGGAGTCTCCCCGGGGTCCCCGGGGAGCTGTTTTTT.